These 8 T cell receptor beta chains were all obtained from the same sample, sequenced in a study of blood T cell repertoires in COVID-19. TCRdb keeps only in-frame clones here, not all; method: immunoSEQ multiplex PCR. In the table there are 300,000 to 400,000 clones, almost 90% of which are singletons. Sequencing was done on a sample of peripheral blood. Receptors originate from a woman in her 30s with COVID-19, enrolled during active disease.

Only a few counts were recorded for this clone. The chain is built from TRBV30 and TRBJ1-3; D not certain. V was cut by 0 bases and J by 8 bases, with 14 bases left in between. Germline lookup yields CDR1 GTSNPN and CDR2 SVGIG (reference sequence). This CDR3 spans 14 amino acids. Here the CDR3 DNA reads TGTGCCTGGAGTGTACTCGGGTCGGCAGACACCATATATTTT. This gives the protein CAWSVLGSADTIYF.

This clone was seen only once. The DNA of the CDR3 is TGTGCCAGTAGTCCTCGACAGGGGGCCCCCGTCCAAGAGACCCAGTACTTC. Encoded protein: CASSPRQGAPVQETQYF. The J gene is TRBJ2-5, the V gene TRBV19; 10 bases line up with TRBD1. This CDR3 spans 17 amino acids. CDR1 and CDR2 from the germline V gene are LNHDA and SQIVND (reference sequence). The V segment lost 5 bases and the J segment 1 base; nucleotides outside the gene matches: 10.

The rearrangement links TRBV6-5 to TRBJ1-5; D remains unclear. Germline V gene sequence: CDR1 MNHEY, CDR2 SVGAGI. Trimming shortened V by 6 bases and J by 0 bases, and 9 bases separated the two germline ends. There are 14 residues in the CDR3. The CDR3 nucleotides read TGTGCCAGCAGGACCGACACTAGCAATCAGCCCCAGCATTTT. This sequence encodes CASRTDTSNQPQHF.

V and J are TRBV5-5 and TRBJ1-5, with D unresolved. Trimming stripped 4 bases from V and 6 bases from J, with 20 bases between. The CDR3 runs 16 residues. Germline CDR1 and CDR2: SGHKS and YYEKEE (reference sequence). The CDR3 loop is CASSPWQVPQIQPQHF. CDR3 DNA: TGTGCCAGCAGCCCGTGGCAGGTTCCACAAATTCAGCCCCAGCATTTT.

On this clone itself: Other DNA sequences of this sample code for an identical CDR3. This rearrangement joins TRBV10-3 to TRBJ1-1; TRBD1 matches at 9 bases. Germline assignment: CDR1 ENHRY and CDR2 SYGVKD. After removal of 6 bases from V and 0 bases from J, the junction contained 2 bases not matched to a gene. The CDR3 contains 14 residues. The DNA for the CDR3 is TGTGCCATCAGCGGACAGGGGCTGAACACTGAAGCTTTCTTT. Residues: CAISGQGLNTEAFF.

J is TRBJ2-7 and V is TRBV11-2; tentatively, D is TRBD2 (7 bases). This CDR3 comprises 17 residues. Trimming took off 5 bases at V and 3 bases at J, with 23 bases between the two ends. Germline V gene sequence: CDR1 SGHAT, CDR2 FQNNGV. CDR3 loop: CASSHRWRGTNSYEQYF. CDR3 DNA: TGTGCCAGCAGCCACAGGTGGCGGGGGACAAATAGCTACGAGCAGTACTTC.

This clone was seen just once. V and J are TRBV5-6 and TRBJ2-1, with 10 bases identical to TRBD1. The germline V gene has CDR1 SGHDT and CDR2 YYEEEE. The CDR3 contains 17 residues. V was pared by 0 bases and J by 3 bases, with 6 bases of the junction left unmatched. The CDR3 sequence is CASSLGTGTGVYNEQFF. The CDR3 DNA reads as TGTGCCAGCAGCTTGGGTACCGGGACAGGGGTCTACAATGAGCAGTTCTTC.

The V gene is TRBV7-7, the J gene TRBJ2-5, with TRBD1 matching 9 bases. The CDR3 is 15 amino acids. Germline CDR1 is SSHAT and CDR2 is FNYEAQ (reference sequence). The V segment lost 1 base and the J segment 5 bases; nucleotides outside the gene matches: 5. The chain's CDR3 is CASSLGTGARETQYF. The CDR3 DNA reads as TGTGCCAGCAGCTTAGGGACAGGGGCGAGGGAGACCCAGTACTTC. The full variable domain, rest sourced from reference TRBV7-7 and TRBJ2-5, is GAGVSQSPRYKVTKRGQDVTLRCDPISSHATLYWYQQALGQGPEFLTYFNYEAQPDKSGLPSDRFSAERPEGSISTLTIQRTEQRDSAMYRCASSLGTGARETQYFGPGTRLLVL.